The TCR beta chain described here comes from a study of siplizumab effects on memory and regulatory T cells. Findings and limits, study-wide: Researchers did not confirm the suppressive function of proliferating Tregs from siplizumab cultures. Naive T cells seemed more diverse than memory cells; they also seemed major alloresponse contributors. Siplizumab caused a significant drop in alloreactive sequences traceable to unstimulated CD4+ memory cells. Roughly 75-95% of proliferating CD4+ or CD8+ clones lacked an assignable naive or memory phenotype.

The germline V and J ends were trimmed by 3 bases and 3 bases, with 8 bases remaining between them. This CDR3 comprises 13 residues. CDR1 is KGHSH and CDR2 is LQKENI in the germline V gene. Profiling relied on immunoSEQ multiplex PCR, and the TCRdb table lists in-frame clones only, not all of them. The profile shows fewer than 85,000 clones, around 95% of them singletons. Notes on this clone: Its cognate antigen is unknown.

The J gene is TRBJ1-1, the V gene TRBV18; no clear D gene. This TCR came from a human donor in good health. The source material was CD8+ T cells sorted from blood. The CDR3 is CASSPGSYTEAFF. In DNA, the CDR3 is TGTGCCAGCTCACCGGGGTCTTACACTGAAGCTTTCTTT.